This T cell receptor beta chain comes out of a study of control samples from healthy donors and cancer patients. The table came from immunoSEQ multiplex PCR; TCRdb's copy has only in-frame clones and leaves some out. The repertoire consists of about 230,000 clones, with roughly four fifths occurring once and the leading ten covering about an eighth. This clone appeared a single time. CDR1 is MNHNS, CDR2 SASEGT, per germline. The length of the CDR3 is 18 residues. The V segment lost 4 bases and the J segment 5 bases; nucleotides outside the gene matches: 10. Sequencing used PBMCs. The J gene is TRBJ2-2, the V gene TRBV6-1, with 13 bases that match TRBD2. This TCR came from an older woman with lung cancer. The CDR3 region is CASSVGLGTSGITGELFF. The CDR3 region has the DNA TGTGCCAGCAGTGTTGGGTTGGGGACTAGCGGGATTACCGGGGAGCTGTTTTTT.